This is a list of T cell receptor beta chains from one sample in a study of cytomegalovirus exposure and HLA in healthy donors. Some clones are missing from TCRdb's copy, which holds only in-frame ones; the method was immunoSEQ multiplex PCR. This sample has some 90,000 clones, with around three quarters found just once. The sequenced material came from PBMCs. The receptors here all came from a man aged 25 to 40 in good health and CMV-seropositive. The CDR3 runs from the conserved cysteine through the conserved F or W. A D gene is named only where the DNA matches it firmly. Rows give clone size only sometimes, using once, few, many, or a class for an expanded clone.

size: once; J: TRBJ1-2; V: TRBV5-6; D: NA; CDR3: CASSFGPQSFNYGHTF; DNA: TGTGCCAGCAGCTTTGGTCCGCAGTCTTTTAACTATGGCCACACCTTC
size: NA; J: TRBJ1-1; V: TRBV7-2; D: TRBD1; CDR3: CASSSGGGYTEAFF; DNA: TGTGCCAGCAGCTCCGGAGGGGGCTACACTGAAGCTTTCTTT
size: NA; J: TRBJ2-1; V: TRBV5-1; D: NA; CDR3: CASSLARGEQFF; DNA: TGCGCCAGCAGCTTGGCTAGGGGCGAGCAGTTCTTC
size: NA; J: TRBJ2-3; V: TRBV4-1; D: NA; CDR3: CASSQDPYPHSDTQYF; DNA: TGCGCCAGCAGCCAAGATCCCTATCCTCACTCAGATACGCAGTATTTT
size: few; J: TRBJ2-1; V: TRBV4-1; D: TRBD2; CDR3: CASSGTSGGADEQFF; DNA: TGCGCCAGCAGCGGGACTAGCGGGGGGGCAGATGAGCAGTTCTTC
size: few; J: TRBJ2-7; V: TRBV7-2; D: TRBD1; CDR3: CASSFDRGKNEQYF; DNA: TGTGCCAGCAGCTTCGACAGGGGAAAAAACGAGCAGTACTTC
size: NA; J: TRBJ2-5; V: TRBV5-1; D: TRBD2; CDR3: CASSLVVGGRETQYF; DNA: TGCGCCAGCAGCTTGGTCGTCGGCGGGAGAGAGACCCAGTACTTC
size: NA; J: TRBJ1-3; V: TRBV4-1; D: TRBD1; CDR3: CASRGTVAGNTIYF; DNA: TGCGCCAGCAGAGGGACAGTAGCTGGAAACACCATATATTTT
size: once; J: TRBJ2-7; V: TRBV7-8; D: TRBD1; CDR3: CASSFTGDSYEQYF; DNA: TGTGCCAGCAGCTTTACAGGGGATTCCTACGAGCAGTACTTC
size: NA; J: TRBJ2-1; V: TRBV7-3; D: TRBD1; CDR3: CASSSRDRGGNEQFF; DNA: TGTGCCAGCAGCTCCCGGGACAGGGGAGGGAATGAGCAGTTCTTC
size: NA; J: TRBJ1-1; V: TRBV15; D: NA; CDR3: CATSRGGRLSNTEAFF; DNA: TGTGCCACCAGCAGGGGCGGGCGGCTCTCGAACACTGAAGCTTTCTTT
size: NA; J: TRBJ1-1; V: TRBV29-1; D: NA; CDR3: CSVGSGGNTEAFF; DNA: TGCAGCGTTGGGAGCGGGGGGAACACTGAAGCTTTCTTT
size: few; J: TRBJ2-7; V: TRBV7-3; D: TRBD1; CDR3: CASSLQGAPGEQYF; DNA: TGTGCCAGCAGCTTACAGGGGGCGCCAGGGGAGCAGTACTTC
size: NA; J: TRBJ2-3; V: TRBV10-3; D: TRBD2; CDR3: CAISEQSGRDTQYF; DNA: TGTGCCATCAGTGAGCAAAGCGGGAGGGATACGCAGTATTTT
size: NA; J: TRBJ1-1; V: TRBV5-4; D: TRBD1; CDR3: CASSLPGQLNTEAFF; DNA: TGTGCCAGCAGCCTACCGGGACAGTTAAACACTGAAGCTTTCTTT
size: few; J: TRBJ2-7; V: TRBV10-2; D: TRBD2; CDR3: CAASGRLAGSDEQYF; DNA: TGCGCCGCCTCAGGGCGACTAGCGGGCTCCGACGAGCAGTACTTC
size: NA; J: TRBJ2-3; V: TRBV7-9; D: NA; CDR3: CASSLTSYTDTQYF; DNA: TGTGCCAGCAGCTTAACGTCCTACACAGATACGCAGTATTTT
size: NA; J: TRBJ1-1; V: TRBV27; D: NA; CDR3: CASRTLNTEAFF; DNA: TGTGCCAGCAGGACATTGAACACTGAAGCTTTCTTT
size: NA; J: TRBJ2-3; V: TRBV29-1; D: NA; CDR3: CSVRIPVRGSSVADTQYF; DNA: TGCAGCGTCCGCATCCCCGTGAGGGGGTCGTCGGTCGCAGATACGCAGTATTTT